These 5 T cell receptor beta chains originate from one sample sequenced in a study of T cell responses to AZD1222 COVID-19 vaccine. The assay was immunoSEQ multiplex PCR, and TCRdb's table has in-frame clones only and misses some. The sample includes about 66,000 clones, about 80% of them seen just once. The sample in question was peripheral blood, obtained 28 days after the second AZD1222 dose. These receptors were taken from an adult who received the AZD1222 COVID-19 vaccine.

The V gene is TRBV6-5, the J gene TRBJ2-5; tentatively, D is TRBD2 (6 bases). Trimming cost V 4 bases and J 5 bases, with 14 bases left between them. Germline CDR1 is MNHEY and CDR2 is SVGAGI. The CDR3 loop spans 14 amino acids. The CDR3 sequence: CASSFRETRETQYF. CDR3 nucleotide sequence: TGTGCCAGCAGTTTCCGGGAGACCCGGGAGACCCAGTACTTC.

The genes are TRBV27 and TRBJ2-1; D is possibly TRBD2 (6 bases). The V end lost 4 bases, the J end lost 7 bases, and 17 bases lay between the germline ends. The CDR3 has 15 residues. In germline, CDR1 is MNHEY, CDR2 SMNVEV (reference sequence). CDR3 DNA sequence: TGTGCCAGCAGTTCCCGGGACTCAAACCGGAATGAGCAGTTCTTC. The encoded protein is CASSSRDSNRNEQFF.

V gene TRBV6-5 combines with J gene TRBJ1-1; D perhaps matches TRBD1 (5 bases). V lost 7 bases to trimming and J lost 4 bases, with 19 bases between them. The germline V gene has CDR1 MNHEY and CDR2 SVGAGI. The CDR3 has 15 amino acids. The CDR3 bases are TGTGCCAGCAAGTGGTTAGGGGAGGGGACCACTGAAGCTTTCTTT. It is translated as CASKWLGEGTTEAFF.

J is TRBJ1-1 and V is TRBV7-9, with 8 positions matching TRBD1. V trimming: 0 bases; J trimming: 13 bases; junction bases outside the gene matches: 4. Germline CDR1 is SEHNR and CDR2 is FQNEAQ (reference sequence). The length of the CDR3 is 12 residues. DNA for the CDR3: TGTGCCAGCAGCTTAGCCGACAGGGGCGTTTTCTTT. It encodes CASSLADRGVFF.

This clone was recorded a few times. V usage is TRBV6-5 and J usage is TRBJ2-7, with D uncertain. Germline CDR1 reads MNHEY; CDR2 reads SVGAGI. This CDR3 is built from 13 residues. V lost 6 bases and J 4 bases, leaving 13 bases between the germline ends. CDR3 loop: CASSLRYEYEQYF. CDR3 in DNA: TGTGCCAGCAGCCTACGTTATGAGTACGAGCAGTACTTC.